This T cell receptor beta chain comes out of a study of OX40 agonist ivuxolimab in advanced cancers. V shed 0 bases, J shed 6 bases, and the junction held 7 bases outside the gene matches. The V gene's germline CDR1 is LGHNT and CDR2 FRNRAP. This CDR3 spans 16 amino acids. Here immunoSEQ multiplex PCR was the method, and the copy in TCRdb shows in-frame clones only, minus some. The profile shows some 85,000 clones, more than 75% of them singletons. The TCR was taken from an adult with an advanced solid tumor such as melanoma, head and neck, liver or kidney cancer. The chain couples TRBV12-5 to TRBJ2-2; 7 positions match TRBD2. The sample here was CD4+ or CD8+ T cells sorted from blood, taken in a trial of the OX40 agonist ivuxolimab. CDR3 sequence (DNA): TGTGCTAGTGGTTTGGTAATTGCGGGAGCCCCCGGGGAGCTGTTTTTT. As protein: CASGLVIAGAPGELFF.